These 30 T cell receptor beta chains originate from one sample sequenced in a study of beta chain features in type 1 diabetes. The isolated RNA, all of it, was reverse transcribed, so expressed TCRB transcripts were what got sequenced. Some clones are missing from TCRdb's copy, which holds only in-frame ones; the method was immunoSEQ multiplex PCR. The sample records 860,000 or so clones, roughly a sixth being singletons. Source material: naive CD4+ T cells from blood. All receptors derive from a woman between 18 and 30 years old in good health.

The chain has TRBV15 and TRBJ2-1; TRBD2 is a possible D gene (5 bases). CDR3 length equals 14 residues. With 1 base removed from V and 9 bases from J, the gap between germline ends came to 13 bases. CDR1 is LNHNV and CDR2 is YYDKDF in the germline V gene (reference sequence). The CDR3 bases are TGTGCCACCAGCAGAGGTAATACGGGGTCTGAGCAGTTCTTC. It encodes CATSRGNTGSEQFF.

This sequence joins TRBV27 and TRBJ2-3; D is ambiguous. This CDR3 contains 17 residues. V was cut by 3 bases and J by 4 bases, with 20 bases left in between. Per germline, CDR1 MNHEY and CDR2 SMNVEV (reference sequence). As DNA, the CDR3 is TGTGCCAGCAGTTTCGTATCGCCGGGCGTTCGCGCAGATACGCAGTATTTT. Translated, it gives CASSFVSPGVRADTQYF.

J is TRBJ2-5 and V is TRBV7-3; no clear D. This CDR3 comprises 13 residues. Germline lookup yields CDR1 SGHTA and CDR2 FQGTGA. Trimming pared 1 base from V and 2 bases from J, leaving 5 bases between. The CDR3 reads CASSLRLQETQYF. CDR3 nucleotides: TGTGCCAGCAGCTTAAGACTGCAAGAGACCCAGTACTTC.

The V gene is TRBV6-5, the J gene TRBJ2-5; no firm D call. V lost 2 bases and J lost 10, with 8 bases in between. Germline-derived CDR1 and CDR2 are MNHEY and SVGAGI. This CDR3 is 11 amino acids long. This chain's CDR3 is CASSYIGVQYF. The CDR3 nucleotides are TGTGCCAGCAGTTACATTGGTGTCCAGTACTTC.

The chain combines TRBV7-6 with TRBJ1-1; D is unclear. Trimming stripped 1 base from V and 1 base from J, with 4 bases between. CDR1 and CDR2 from the germline V gene are SGHVS and FNYEAQ. The CDR3 extends over 13 amino acids. Written as DNA, the CDR3 is TGTGCCAGCAGCTTAGTTAGGAACACTGAAGCTTTCTTT. Translated, it gives CASSLVRNTEAFF.

The rearrangement links TRBV27 to TRBJ2-3, with 8 bases identical to TRBD2. J lost 2 bases, V lost 6 bases, and 7 bases had no gene match. Germline CDR1 and CDR2: MNHEY and SMNVEV (reference sequence). The CDR3 is 15 residues long. Here the CDR3 reads CASSRTGGYTDTQYF. The CDR3 DNA sequence: TGTGCCAGCAGCCGTACGGGGGGGTACACAGATACGCAGTATTTT.

This clone was picked up a small number of times. V usage is TRBV19 and J usage is TRBJ2-7; 10 positions match TRBD2. The CDR3 totals 15 residues. The V gene end was trimmed by 3 bases and the J gene end by 2 bases; junction bases not matched to a gene: 4. In germline, CDR1 is LNHDA, CDR2 SQIVND (reference sequence). The CDR3 loop reads CASSISSGRPYEQYF. In nucleotides, the CDR3 is TGTGCCAGTAGTATTTCTAGCGGGAGACCCTACGAGCAGTACTTC.

This rearrangement joins TRBV5-1 to TRBJ1-1; D gene ambiguous. CDR1 SGHRS and CDR2 YFSETQ come from the germline V gene. The CDR3 loop spans 11 amino acids. Trimming took 5 bases from V and 0 from J, leaving 2 bases between them. The CDR3 nucleotides read TGCGCCAGCAGGGTGAACACTGAAGCTTTCTTT. The encoded protein is CASRVNTEAFF.

Of note for this clone: One end of the junction fails to match germline, which may point to a read error. The chain links TRBV7-2 to TRBJ2-2; D perhaps matches TRBD2 (5 bases). The CDR3 has 12 amino acids. The germline CDR1 and CDR2 sequences are SGHTA and FQGNSA. CDR3 protein: CASSLSSGELLF. Here the CDR3 DNA reads TGTGCCAGCAGCTTATCTTCCGGGGAGCTGCTTTTT.

J is TRBJ2-5 and V is TRBV6-5; 9 nucleotides align to TRBD1. The junction had 6 bases not matched to a gene; V was cut back by 10 bases and J by 6 bases. Germline V lookup: CDR1 MNHEY, CDR2 SVGAGI. The CDR3 is made up of 12 amino acids. CDR3 sequence (DNA): TGTGCCACCCGAGGGACAGGGAAGACCCAGTACTTC. Protein: CATRGTGKTQYF.

The chain combines TRBV25-1 with TRBJ1-3; unclear D gene. In germline, CDR1 is MGHDK, CDR2 SYGVNS. This CDR3 is built from 15 residues. V lost 5 bases and J 0 bases, leaving 11 bases between the germline ends. The CDR3 sequence: CASSPRISSGNTIYF. The CDR3, as DNA: TGTGCCAGCAGTCCTCGGATCAGCTCTGGAAACACCATATATTTT.

About this clone itself: One end of the junction varies from germline; a read error may be responsible. The chain links TRBV4-3 to TRBJ2-3; D is uncertain. CDR1 is LGHNA, CDR2 YSLEER, per germline. CDR3 length: 14 amino acids. Here the CDR3 reads CACRLLCCADTQYF. DNA of the CDR3: TGCGCCTGCAGGCTGCTCTGCTGTGCGGATACGCAGTATTTT.

This clone was counted only a few times. The CDR3 bases are TGTGCCAGCAGCTTAAAAGCGGCAGGGGGAGACCTGTGGGAGCTGTTTTTT. Its protein product is CASSLKAAGGDLWELFF. The rearrangement links TRBV7-9 to TRBJ2-2; TRBD1 matches 7 bases. V gave up 2 bases and J gave up 9 bases; unmatched junction bases: 15. Germline V gene data show CDR1 as SEHNR and CDR2 as FQNEAQ (reference sequence). The CDR3 has 17 amino acids.

The V and J genes are TRBV19 and TRBJ2-7; TRBD1 matches at 8 bases. The V segment lost 3 bases and the J segment 7 bases; nucleotides outside the gene matches: 11. Germline CDR1 is LNHDA and CDR2 is SQIVND (reference sequence). This CDR3 region has 15 residues. The CDR3: CASSMRTGPSGEQYF. The CDR3 DNA reads as TGTGCCAGTAGTATGAGGACAGGGCCCTCTGGAGAGCAGTACTTC.

The chain recombines TRBV18 with TRBJ2-5; 7 bases are shared with TRBD1. The CDR3 contains 15 residues. CDR1 and CDR2 from the germline V gene are KGHSH and LQKENI. The trim removed 1 base at V and 1 base at J, leaving 3 bases unmatched. This CDR3 reads CASSPQGASQETQYF. CDR3 bases: TGTGCCAGCTCACCACAGGGGGCGTCCCAAGAGACCCAGTACTTC. Full variable domain (outside the CDR3, taken from reference TRBV18 and TRBJ2-5): NAGVMQNPRHLVRRRGQEARLRCSPMKGHSHVYWYRQLPEEGLKFMVYLQKENIIDESGMPKERFSAEFPKEGPSILRIQQVVRGDSAAYFCASSPQGASQETQYFGPGTRLLVL.

The V gene is TRBV13, the J gene TRBJ2-1; 7 nucleotides line up with TRBD1. Germline CDR1 and CDR2: PRHDT and FYEKMQ (reference sequence). This CDR3 is built from 13 residues. The junction had 2 bases not matched to a gene; V was cut back by 4 bases and J by 5 bases. CDR3 protein: CASSSGTDNEQFF. The CDR3 DNA reads as TGTGCCAGCAGCTCAGGGACAGACAATGAGCAGTTCTTC. Based on the CDR3 plus reference TRBV13 and TRBJ2-1, the full variable domain is AAGVIQSPRHLIKEKRETATLKCYPIPRHDTVYWYQQGPGQDPQFLISFYEKMQSDKGSIPDRFSAQQFSDYHSELNMSSLELGDSALYFCASSSGTDNEQFFGPGTRLTVL.

This clone appeared a few times. This chain uses TRBV6-1 with TRBJ1-1; 12 positions agree with TRBD1. CDR3 length: 14 amino acids. Germline-derived CDR1 and CDR2 are MNHNS and SASEGT. The trim removed 7 bases at V and 2 bases at J, leaving 2 bases unmatched. The CDR3 DNA reads as TGTGCCAGCACCGGGACAGGGGGCAACACTGAAGCTTTCTTT. This gives the protein CASTGTGGNTEAFF.

The chain carries TRBV19 and TRBJ2-7; D is perhaps TRBD2 (7 bases). V was shortened by 4 bases and J by 2 bases, with 12 bases between the two germline ends. Germline assignment: CDR1 LNHDA and CDR2 SQIVND (reference sequence). The CDR3 consists of 14 residues. The CDR3 DNA sequence: TGTGCCAGTAGTACGGGGGGCAGAACCTACGAGCAGTACTTC. It is translated as CASSTGGRTYEQYF.

The rearrangement links TRBV28 to TRBJ1-1, with 8 positions matching TRBD1. With V trimmed by 11 bases and J by 0 bases, 5 bases remained unmatched. There are 13 residues in the CDR3. From germline, CDR1 is MDHEN and CDR2 SYDVKM. The CDR3 coding sequence is TGTGCCTCGGGACAGGATATGAACACTGAAGCTTTCTTT. Amino acids: CASGQDMNTEAFF.

The chain joins TRBV6-5 to TRBJ2-7; possible D gene TRBD1, 6 bases. Germline V gene lookup returns CDR1 MNHEY and CDR2 SVGAGI. This CDR3 region has 14 residues. V was shortened by 5 bases and J by 0 bases, with 11 bases between the two germline ends. CDR3 DNA sequence: TGTGCCAGCAGTAAACAGGGCCACTCCTACGAGCAGTACTTC. The encoded protein is CASSKQGHSYEQYF.

The chain employs TRBV4-2 and TRBJ2-7; D is unresolved. The germline CDR1 and CDR2 sequences are LGHNA and YNFKEQ. Between the trimmed V and J ends, which lost 0 bases and 3 bases, there was a span of 9 bases. The CDR3 is made up of 14 amino acids. The CDR3 DNA is TGTGCCAGCAGCCAAGAGGATCGCAGCTACGAGCAGTACTTC. Translated: CASSQEDRSYEQYF.

This chain joins TRBV20-1 and TRBJ2-5; D remains ambiguous. Trimming stripped 5 bases from V and 9 bases from J, with 13 bases between. The CDR3 sequence is 11 residues long. CDR1 DFQATT and CDR2 SNEGSKA come from the germline V gene (reference sequence). The CDR3 coding sequence is TGCAGTGCTGCGGTATTACGGGCCCAGTACTTC. Translation: CSAAVLRAQYF.

The CDR3 DNA sequence: TGTGCCAGCAGCTTAGTACAGGTCGGCATCCCAATCTATGGCTACACCTTC. Protein product: CASSLVQVGIPIYGYTF. The V gene is TRBV7-2, the J gene TRBJ1-2; a possible D gene is TRBD1 (5 bases). The CDR3 consists of 17 residues. The germline CDR1 and CDR2 sequences are SGHTA and FQGNSA. The germline V and J ends were trimmed by 1 base and 4 bases, with 19 bases remaining between them. The full variable domain, its missing parts supplied by reference TRBV7-2 and TRBJ1-2, is GAGVSQSPSNKVTEKGKDVELRCDPISGHTALYWYRQSLGQGLEFLIYFQGNSAPDKSGLPSDRFSAERTGGSVSTLTIQRTQQEDSAVYLCASSLVQVGIPIYGYTFGSGTRLTVV.

This chain connects TRBV25-1 to TRBJ1-1, with D uncertain. The V gene's germline CDR1 is MGHDK and CDR2 SYGVNS. The CDR3 consists of 13 residues. Trimming stripped 5 bases from V and 0 bases from J, with 7 bases between. The CDR3 DNA reads as TGTGCCAGCAGTACAGATATGAACACTGAAGCTTTCTTT. Residues: CASSTDMNTEAFF. The whole variable domain, filled in from reference TRBV25-1 and TRBJ1-1, reads EADIYQTPRYLVIGTGKKITLECSQTMGHDKMYWYQQDPGMELHLIHYSYGVNSTEKGDLSSESTVSRIRTEHFPLTLESARPSHTSQYLCASSTDMNTEAFFGQGTRLTVV.

The gene calls are TRBV7-8 and TRBJ1-5; 9 bases are shared with TRBD1. V lost 2 bases to trimming and J lost 7 bases; unmatched junction nucleotides: 9. This CDR3 is 16 amino acids long. Germline loops: CDR1 SGHVS, CDR2 FQNEAQ. The CDR3 protein is CASSLTLDRGRQPQHF. For the CDR3, the DNA is TGTGCCAGCAGCTTAACTCTTGACAGGGGGAGACAGCCCCAGCATTTT.

The rearrangement joins TRBV4-1 to TRBJ2-1; D is uncertain. The V and J ends lost 4 bases and 8 bases respectively, with 9 bases between them. The CDR3 covers 12 residues. CDR1 is MGHRA and CDR2 is YSYEKL in the germline V gene. The DNA for the CDR3 is TGCGCCAGCAGCCGACCCTTCGATGAGCAGTTCTTC. It translates to CASSRPFDEQFF.

The chain has TRBV7-9 and TRBJ2-3; TRBD1 matches at 7 bases. Per germline, CDR1 SEHNR and CDR2 FQNEAQ (reference sequence). The CDR3 is made up of 16 amino acids. V lost 4 bases and J lost 0; bases outside the gene matches: 7. The DNA for the CDR3 is TGTGCCAGCAGCTCCCGGGACAGCATTAGCACAGATACGCAGTATTTT. Translated, it gives CASSSRDSISTDTQYF.

Only a few counts were recorded for this clone. The CDR3 here is CASSPRTGANEKLFF. Here the CDR3 DNA reads TGTGCCAGCTCACCTCGGACAGGGGCTAATGAAAAACTGTTTTTT. The rearrangement uses TRBV18 and TRBJ1-4; TRBD1 matches at 9 bases. Losses at the gene ends were 3 bases for V and 3 bases for J; bases not matched to a gene: 2. CDR3 length equals 15 residues. Germline V gives CDR1 KGHSH, CDR2 LQKENI.

The gene calls are TRBV7-9 and TRBJ2-3; 7 bases fit TRBD1. V lost 5 bases to trimming and J lost 0 bases; unmatched junction nucleotides: 8. Germline V gene lookup returns CDR1 SEHNR and CDR2 FQNEAQ (reference sequence). The CDR3 has 16 amino acids. The CDR3: CASSQTGTSSTDTQYF. The CDR3 DNA reads TGTGCCAGCAGCCAGACAGGGACCTCTAGCACAGATACGCAGTATTTT.

The chain links TRBV6-1 to TRBJ1-5; D gene uncertain. Germline V gene lookup returns CDR1 MNHNS and CDR2 SASEGT. V lost 5 bases to trimming and J lost 5 bases, with 10 bases between them. The CDR3 length is 13 residues. The CDR3 sequence: CASSQDGYQPQHF. DNA for the CDR3: TGTGCCAGCAGTCAGGACGGTTATCAGCCCCAGCATTTT.